This passage covers 12 T cell receptor beta chains from one sample sequenced in a study of T cell clonality in common variable immunodeficiency. Only in-frame clones appear in the TCRdb table, and some are missing; sequencing was by immunoSEQ multiplex PCR. The table lists 51,000 or so clones, with no singletons. The sample comprised peripheral blood mononuclear cells. Receptors originate from a person aged 18 to 70 in good health.

This clone was recorded many times. The CDR3 is cut off 3 residues early in the read; its end comes from the germline J gene. The genes are TRBV28 and TRBJ2-7, with 8 bases that match TRBD2. Unmatched junction bases numbered 7, after V lost 6 bases and J lost 0 bases. This CDR3 has 15 amino acids. Germline lookup yields CDR1 MDHEN and CDR2 SYDVKM. The CDR3 here is CASSDTSGGSYEQYF. The covered CDR3 bases are TGTGCCAGCAGCGATACTAGCGGCGGCTCCTACGAG.

This clone showed up many times. The read ends 3 residues early relative to the CDR3; the germline J gene fills the gap. V usage is TRBV5-6 and J usage is TRBJ1-4; 7 positions agree with TRBD1. The CDR3 covers 15 residues. The germline CDR1 and CDR2 sequences are SGHDT and YYEEEE. V was clipped by 1 base and J by 8 bases; unmatched bases: 8. CDR3: CASSLTGEGSEKLFF. CDR3 bases read: TGTGCCAGCAGCTTGACAGGGGAAGGGTCCGAAAAA.

Points on this clone: The read ends 3 residues shy of where the CDR3 ends; the end is completed using the germline J gene. This chain links TRBV7-8 with TRBJ1-3; a weak D match, TRBD1 (6 bases). CDR3 length equals 16 residues. Germline V gives CDR1 SGHVS, CDR2 FQNEAQ. Trimming took off 3 bases at V and 2 bases at J, with 14 bases between the two ends. Partial CDR3 DNA: TGTGCCAGCAGCTTGCAGGGGACCACGACTGGAAACACC. It translates to CASSLQGTTTGNT. The complete CDR3 protein is CASSLQGTTTGNTIYF.

This clone was observed many times. The CDR3 extends 3 residues past the end of the read, so its final part is completed from the germline J gene. The chain uses TRBV19 and TRBJ2-3, with D unclear. This CDR3 contains 14 residues. Germline CDR1 is LNHDA and CDR2 is SQIVND (reference sequence). V lost 4 bases to trimming and J lost 2 bases, with 10 bases between them. CDR3 DNA, as far as it was read: TGTGCCAGTAGTACAAACAGTGACACAGATACG. Protein sequence: CASSTNSDTDT. The CDR3, in full, reads CASSTNSDTDTQYF.

Many counts were recorded for this clone. The read comes to an end 3 residues before the CDR3 does, leaving the germline J gene to fill in the end. V usage is TRBV2 and J usage is TRBJ1-4; 9 nucleotides match TRBD1. This CDR3 has 14 amino acids. Germline CDR1 reads SNHLY; CDR2 reads FYNNEI. V lost 4 bases, J lost 5 bases, and 2 bases stayed unmatched. The DNA read from the CDR3 is TGTGCCAGCAGTGCCGGGACAGGGAATGAAAAA. The encoded protein is CASSAGTGNEK. The entire CDR3 protein is CASSAGTGNEKLFF.

Concerning this clone: The read is 3 residues too short to cover the CDR3 end, so that end is filled in from the germline J gene. The chain uses TRBV5-1 and TRBJ2-1; TRBD2 aligns across 14 bases. V lost 4 bases, J lost 7 bases, and 4 bases stayed unmatched. Looked up from germline, CDR1 is SGHRS and CDR2 is YFSETQ. CDR3 length: 15 amino acids. The chain's CDR3 is CASSGLAGGPNEQFF. The CDR3 DNA, read in part, is TGCGCCAGCAGCGGACTAGCGGGAGGCCCAAATGAG.

About this clone: The read finishes 3 residues shy of the CDR3 end, and the germline J gene is used to complete it. V usage is TRBV2 and J usage is TRBJ2-2; the match to TRBD1 covers 10 bases. The CDR3 has 14 residues. The junction had 7 bases not matched to a gene; V was cut back by 9 bases and J by 6 bases. The germline V gene has CDR1 SNHLY and CDR2 FYNNEI. CDR3 amino acids: CASIRDRGAGELFF. Partial CDR3 DNA: TGTGCCAGTATCCGGGACAGGGGTGCCGGGGAG.

This clone was detected ten times or more. The CDR3 end falls 3 residues outside the read, so it is completed with the germline J gene. The chain carries TRBV5-4 and TRBJ1-5, with TRBD1 identical over 10 bases. Trimming at V came to 4 bases and at J to 3 bases, leaving 4 bases not matched to a gene. CDR3 size: 15 residues. Looked up from germline, CDR1 is SGHNT and CDR2 is YYREEE (reference sequence). Incomplete CDR3 DNA: TGTGCCAGCAGCCCGGGACAGGGGATCAATCAGCCC. Translation: CASSPGQGINQP. The whole CDR3 protein reads CASSPGQGINQPQHF.

In its sample, this clone was seen a few times. The read ends 3 residues before the CDR3 terminus; that terminus is restored from the germline J gene. The chain joins TRBV7-3 to TRBJ1-5; 7 nucleotides line up with TRBD1. CDR3 size: 14 residues. The germline CDR1 and CDR2 sequences are SGHTA and FQGTGA. Unmatched junction bases numbered 3, after V lost 5 bases and J lost 2 bases. The CDR3 bases that were read are TGTGCCAGCAGCCGAGGGACAGGCAATCAGCCC. Amino acids: CASSRGTGNQP. From start to end, the CDR3 is CASSRGTGNQPQHF.

This clone was seen ten or more times. The read ends 3 residues early relative to the CDR3; the germline J gene fills the gap. V usage is TRBV7-9 and J usage is TRBJ2-7; 7 nucleotides align to TRBD2. Germline loops: CDR1 SEHNR, CDR2 FQNEAQ (reference sequence). With V trimmed by 11 bases and J by 0 bases, 4 bases remained unmatched. The CDR3 runs 12 residues. The CDR3 bases that were read are TGTGCCGGGGGGGACGTCTCCTACGAG. Protein: CAGGDVSYE. The full CDR3 protein is CAGGDVSYEQYF.

This clone was seen repeatedly, ten times or more. The read halts 3 residues ahead of the CDR3 end, with the missing end drawn from the germline J gene. The rearrangement uses TRBV5-6 and TRBJ1-1; D perhaps matches TRBD1 (6 bases). The V end lost 4 bases, the J end lost 6 bases, and 13 bases lay between the germline ends. Germline loops: CDR1 SGHDT, CDR2 YYEEEE. CDR3 length: 13 residues. CDR3: CASSRDTISEAFF. The CDR3 bases that were read are TGTGCCAGCAGCAGGGACACCATCTCTGAA.

This clone has ten or more counts. The read finishes 3 residues shy of the CDR3 end, and the germline J gene is used to complete it. This chain links TRBV7-3 with TRBJ2-1, with 7 nucleotides matching TRBD1. In germline, CDR1 is SGHTA, CDR2 FQGTGA. J gave up 8 bases and V 5 bases, and 3 bases lay outside the gene matches. This CDR3 is built from 12 residues. The covered CDR3 bases are TGTGCCAGCAGCCCCACAGGGGATGAG. Amino acids: CASSPTGDE. The whole CDR3 sequence reads CASSPTGDEQFF.